This T cell receptor (beta chain) was recorded in a study of blood T cell repertoires in COVID-19. Study context: Sources were T cells, B-cell-depleted T cells, or PBMCs; the material itself was cDNA or gDNA.

Sequencing was performed with immunoSEQ multiplex PCR; in TCRdb, only in-frame clones are kept and a portion is missing. Of approximately 480,000 clones in the sample, about nine tenths were seen once. Participants spanned ages roughly 18 to 90 years and resided in 20 to 30 US areas. Cohorts were assigned according to the clinical history that participants reported. Recovered participants had two consecutive negative NP/OP PCR tests, healthcare professional clearance, or symptom resolution. The clonotype comes from a woman under 30 who had recovered from COVID-19. The sample comprised PBMCs or T cells enriched from blood (not recorded which).

In DNA form, the CDR3 reads TGCGCCAGCAGCCAAACGACAGGATGGACTGAAGCTTTCTTT. As protein: CASSQTTGWTEAFF. V usage is TRBV5-1 and J usage is TRBJ1-1, with D possibly being TRBD1 (6 bases). CDR1 SGHRS and CDR2 YFSETQ come from the germline V gene. The CDR3 runs to 14 residues. The V and J ends lost 4 bases and 5 bases respectively, with 15 bases between them.